The 8 T cell receptor beta chains below come from one sample, sequenced in a study of early T cells in non-severe SARS-CoV-2 infection (dated by TCRdb to the early 2020s). Libraries came from 5' RACE. The run used a NextSeq 500. TCRdb reran the public reads through fastp at Q25 and MiXCR, keeping productive beta chains. Every CDR3 protein is listed once, alongside the most common genes and DNA of its rows. This sample has 75,000 to 80,000 distinct CDR3 sequences in its table, and approximately 15% of those were observed once. About 3.1% of the sample belongs to the ten largest clones. The sequenced sample consisted of whole blood. The source is an adult who was a healthcare worker with PCR-confirmed SARS-CoV-2 infection or an uninfected control (not recorded which).

The chain links TRBV10-2 to TRBJ2-4; TRBD1 matches 10 bases. After removal of 0 bases from V and 6 bases from J, the junction contained 8 bases not matched to a gene. This CDR3 spans 17 amino acids. Germline lookup yields CDR1 WSHSY and CDR2 SAAADI. CDR3 DNA sequence: TGCGCCAGCAGTGAGTCGAGGACAGGGGGAGACAGAAACATTCAGTACTTC. It yields the protein CASSESRTGGDRNIQYF.

The V call is TRBV7-9, the J call TRBJ1-6, with a weak D call TRBD1 (6 bases). This CDR3 spans 14 amino acids. V lost 4 bases to trimming and J lost 9 bases, with 13 bases between them. Per the germline V gene, CDR1 is SEHNR and CDR2 is FQNEAQ (reference sequence). CDR3 DNA sequence: TGTGCCAGCAGCTCCTGGGGGGGGGCTTCACCCCTCCACTTT. Its protein product is CASSSWGGASPLHF. The whole variable domain, remainder taken from reference TRBV7-9 and TRBJ1-6, is DTGVSQNPRHKITKRGQNVTFRCDPISEHNRLYWYRQTLGQGPEFLTYFQNEAQLEKSRLLSDRFSAERPKGSFSTLEIQRTEQGDSAMYLCASSSWGGASPLHFGNGTRLTVT.

In its sample, this clonotype was seen a few times. The rearrangement uses TRBV11-3 and TRBJ1-6; D is undetermined. This CDR3 contains 13 residues. Looked up from germline, CDR1 is SGHNT and CDR2 is YENEEA. V lost 0 bases and J 9 bases, leaving 6 bases between the germline ends. This CDR3 is CASSLDGISPLHF. DNA for the CDR3: TGTGCCAGCAGCTTAGATGGAATTTCACCCCTCCACTTT.

This clonotype was seen only a few times. The chain couples TRBV13 to TRBJ2-4; TRBD1 matches 8 bases. CDR1 PRHDT and CDR2 FYEKMQ come from the germline V gene (reference sequence). The CDR3 length is 15 residues. V was clipped by 5 bases and J by 4 bases; unmatched bases: 7. CDR3 protein: CASSPTGQAKNIQYF. Here the CDR3 DNA reads TGTGCCAGCAGCCCTACGGGACAGGCGAAAAACATTCAGTACTTC.

The J gene is TRBJ2-1, the V gene TRBV11-2; D is uncertain. The CDR3 length is 12 residues. V was trimmed by 3 bases and J by 10 bases, leaving 10 bases between them. Germline CDR1 and CDR2: SGHAT and FQNNGV. Here the CDR3 reads CASSFELGEQFF. The CDR3 nucleotides are TGTGCCAGCAGCTTCGAGCTCGGGGAGCAGTTCTTC. The full variable domain, rest sourced from reference TRBV11-2 and TRBJ2-1, is EAGVAQSPRYKIIEKRQSVAFWCNPISGHATLYWYQQILGQGPKLLIQFQNNGVVDDSQLPKDRFSAERLKGVDSTLKIQPAKLEDSAVYLCASSFELGEQFFGPGTRLTVL.

This rearrangement joins TRBV3-1 to TRBJ2-4; D may be TRBD2 (6 bases). The V gene's germline CDR1 is LGHDT and CDR2 YNNKEL (reference sequence). Trimming pared 3 bases from V and 0 bases from J, leaving 9 bases between. CDR3 length: 15 residues. The CDR3 loop is CASSQPGVAKNIQYF. DNA of the CDR3: TGTGCCAGCAGCCAGCCGGGAGTAGCCAAAAACATTCAGTACTTC.

This chain joins TRBV6-4 and TRBJ2-3, with D unresolved. Germline V gives CDR1 MRHNA, CDR2 SNTAGT. This CDR3 has 16 residues. Trimming removed 0 bases at V and 3 bases at J, with 13 bases between. CDR3 bases: TGTGCCAGCAGTGACTCAGGGCCCGCAGGAACAGATACGCAGTATTTT. Translated: CASSDSGPAGTDTQYF.

The table lists this clonotype with a few counts. The gene calls are TRBV30 and TRBJ2-7; D is tentatively TRBD1 or TRBD2 (6 bases each). The CDR3 is 14 amino acids. Trimming pared 0 bases from V and 7 bases from J, leaving 16 bases between. The germline V gene encodes CDR1 GTSNPN and CDR2 SVGIG (reference sequence). The CDR3 region has the DNA TGTGCCTGGAGTGTAACTCCGGGGGCATTTGAGCAGTACTTC. It is translated as CAWSVTPGAFEQYF. Full variable domain (rest looked up from reference TRBV30 and TRBJ2-7): SQTIHQWPATLVQPVGSPLSLECTVEGTSNPNLYWYRQAAGRGLQLLFYSVGIGQISSEVPQNLSASRPQDRQFILSSKKLLLSDSGFYLCAWSVTPGAFEQYFGPGTRLTVT.